This T cell receptor (beta chain) appears in the sequencing data of a study of regulatory T cells in long-lasting Graves disease (dated by TCRdb to the early 2020s). With respect to the entire study: Newly diagnosed Graves' disease patients had taken antithyroid drugs for less than 3 months. TCR sequencing covered some 13 persistent and roughly 20 newly diagnosed Graves' disease patients, 33 samples in total. The study was conducted in China and was registered as a clinical trial. Persistent Graves' disease patients were compared with newly diagnosed Graves' disease patients by peripheral blood TCR sequencing and RNA sequencing. Overall study results and their limits: The authors acknowledged the small sample size as a limitation that may reduce accuracy. Peripheral blood alone was examined, since thyroid tissue, which constituted the primary lesion, could not be accessed. A larger number of public clonotypes was shared among persistent patients (more than 2,500) than among newly diagnosed patients (around 970). Compared with newly diagnosed patients, persistent Graves' disease patients had lower TCR Shannon entropy and fewer highly expanded clones, which suggests clonal expansion. Sequencing and analysis were limited to the TCR beta chain.

This clonotype was seen a few times. It has no known antigen specificity. Per-base quality was not reported, and no clone a single base away is much larger than it. The library was prepared using multiplex PCR. The sequencing machine was an Illumina HiSeq 4000. TCR beta libraries were built with iRepertoire HTBI primers and Arm-PCR amplification of CDR3 regions. Before sequencing, the PCR products underwent gel purification. The original methods were these. Gene usage analysis of CDR3 amino acid clonotypes relied on the approximately 60 TRBV and about 15 TRBJ segments identified across samples. COPE and FqMerger were used to merge the filtered high-quality paired reads into contigs. BLAST was used to align contigs to IMGT TRBV, TRBD and TRBJ reference genes, with CDR3 defined following IMGT. Any clonotype with a frequency above 0.1% was counted as a highly expanded clone. Shannon entropy was used to measure repertoire diversity, and the Gini coefficient was used to measure V-J evenness. A clonotype found in more than one individual was treated as public. The raw public data were reprocessed by TCRdb itself: fastp quality trimming at Q25, MiXCR clonotype calling, in-frame beta chains only. Under each unique CDR3 protein, matching rows form one entry showing the most common genes and DNA. The V and J calls were not made by the authors but by TCRdb's processing. In this sample the table shows about 460,000 distinct CDR3 sequences, 13% to 15% of which occur a single time. The ten largest clones add up to about a sixth of the sample.

The time point label of this sample denotes: newly diagnosed GD, antithyroid drugs for less than 3 months. For both TCR sequencing and RNA sequencing, RNA was extracted from PBMCs in TRIzol. Graves' disease was diagnosed according to American Thyroid Association guidelines. The patients came from an endocrinology department in Xi'an, China. Each patient gave 7.5 to 10 milliliters of peripheral blood, collected in an EDTA anticoagulant tube. Ficoll Paque Plus density gradient separation was used to isolate PBMCs, and no additional T cell sorting was done. An Agilent 2100 Bioanalyzer and agarose gel were used to check RNA quality, while a NanoDrop 2000 measured RNA concentration. These data are also associated with another study on T cells in Graves' hyperthyroidism and ophthalmopathy. The second paper states: Stable Graves' hyperthyroidism was defined as no progression to ophthalmopathy during 18 months of follow-up. Hyperthyroidism patients were newly diagnosed, with disease duration under 2 months, and aged 18 to 65 years. The study excluded patients with uncontrolled infections, other autoimmune diseases, pregnancy or lactation. Diagnoses were established on the basis of clinical symptoms, serum thyroxine and TRAb, thyroid ultrasound, and orbital computed tomography. The first round of RT-PCR for the TCR CDR3 was performed with the HTBI primer set and the Qiagen OneStep RT-PCR kit. Blood samples also contained most of the expanded thyroid clonotypes (frequency above 0.001), which suggests that blood repertoires may reflect thyroid immune responses. A model built on a 13 V-J signature distinguished ophthalmopathy from stable hyperthyroidism, reaching about 88% sensitivity and under 84% specificity in cross-validation and 80%/75% in testing. In validation, the model predicted progression to ophthalmopathy with 55% to 71% sensitivity and 72% to 85% specificity, a median of around 6.6 months before onset. To identify distinguishing TCR V-J signatures, a discovery cohort of about 100 patients was used, comprising 43 with Graves' ophthalmopathy and approximately 58 with stable Graves' hyperthyroidism. Prospective prediction of ophthalmopathy was tested in an independent validation cohort of fewer than 20 hyperthyroidism patients and 17 patients who later progressed to ophthalmopathy. The 95 to 100 discovery patients were randomly divided into training and test sets at a 7:3 ratio. In addition, the study compared T-cell repertoires in thyroid tissue and in blood from over 5 Graves' hyperthyroidism patients. After blood sampling, hyperthyroidism patients were treated with methimazole at a starting dose of 30 mg daily, and ophthalmopathy patients were treated with high-dose intravenous methylprednisolone. A second multiplex PCR round built the libraries, followed by size selection and purification. Libraries were sequenced paired-end with 100 bp reads on an Illumina HiSeq2000. SOAPnuke was used to process the raw data, with reads discarded if the reads contained adapters or uncalled bases, had a mean Phred below 15, or lacked an exact constant-primer or identifier match. COPE v1.2.5 was used to merge the high-quality paired reads, and each unique nucleotide sequence was defined as a clonotype. MiTCR v1.1 was used to align the clonotypes against IMGT TRBV, TRBD and TRBJ reference segments. Analysis was restricted to V-J combinations with a frequency above 0.0001, which covered 99% to 99.2% of repertoires. The TCS score was defined as F50 (clonal expansion) divided by E x V (chaos), with BLOSUM62-based TCRdist calculated between CDR3 peptides within each V-J. Welch's t-statistics and random forest reduced just over 500 V-J features to about 13, which were used in a naive Bayes classifier (R e1071). Sample size was not statistically predetermined, and blinding of investigators to group allocation was not performed. TCR Vbeta CDR3 sequencing of 140 or so peripheral blood samples (over 40 ophthalmopathy, 75 or so hyperthyroidism and approximately 17 progressor patients) is reported in the paper.

The sequenced sample was peripheral blood mononuclear cells (PBMCs), obtained at new diagnosis, from a patient treated with antithyroid drugs. The sequence derives from a woman between 45 and 60 years old with Graves disease. Donor details come from another sample of the same person, matched by shared clones.

The DNA is as follows: TGTGCCAGCAGTTACGATGGAGCGACCTCTAAGTTCTTC. Protein translation: CASSYDGATSKFF. Recombination joined TRBV6-5 with TRBJ2-1; the D gene lacks a confident call. Trimming costs V 2 bases and J 14 bases, and their ends lie 16 bases apart. Looking up the germline V gene yields CDR1 MNHEY and CDR2 SVGAGI. From the cysteine up to the phenylalanine, the CDR3 has a length of 13 residues. The retained sequence is limited to the CDR3, 39 bases, with the frame set at the first base.